This T cell receptor beta chain was sequenced for a study of T cells in Graves' hyperthyroidism and ophthalmopathy. Trimming removed 1 base from V and 6 bases from J, with 13 bases in between. Per the germline V gene, CDR1 is LNHDA and CDR2 is SQIVND (reference sequence). The CDR3 contains 15 residues. It was RNA transcripts that yielded the amplified TCR beta CDR3 regions. HTBI primers were employed in a first-round RT-PCR of the TCR CDR3. TCRdb recomputed calls from the multiplex PCR reads with MiXCR, one row per CDR3 protein. The sample has 200,000 to 300,000 distinct CDR3 sequences, 16% seen once; the top ten hold around 30%. This clonotype occurred many times.

The sample consisted of blood. The receptor was derived from a woman aged 18-29 years with Graves' ophthalmopathy. The chain employs TRBV19 and TRBJ2-1, with D maybe TRBD2 (5 bases). The CDR3 DNA sequence: TGTGCCAGTAGTATAGCATTCGGGGTGGGCAATGAGCAGTTCTTC. This gives the protein CASSIAFGVGNEQFF.